The 8 T cell receptor beta chains reported below all come from one sample, sequenced in a study of blood T cell repertoires in COVID-19. The table came from immunoSEQ multiplex PCR; TCRdb's copy has only in-frame clones and leaves some out. This table holds approximately 250,000 clones, more than 70% found once. Sequenced sample: PBMCs or T cells enriched from blood (not recorded which). Receptors were obtained from a woman aged 40-49 years with acute COVID-19.

The gene calls are TRBV5-1 and TRBJ1-5; 7 bases map to TRBD1. The CDR3 covers 14 residues. Germline CDR1 reads SGHRS; CDR2 reads YFSETQ. Unmatched junction bases numbered 5, after V lost 4 bases and J lost 4 bases. CDR3 sequence reads: CASSPTGINQPQHF. The DNA of the CDR3 is TGCGCCAGCAGCCCGACAGGGATTAATCAGCCCCAGCATTTT.

This clone has a single count. This chain uses TRBV14 with TRBJ1-1; D remains unclear. The CDR3 is 13 amino acids. V was shortened by 4 bases and J by 1 base, with 7 bases between the two germline ends. Germline V gene sequence: CDR1 SGHDN, CDR2 FVKESK. The DNA of the CDR3 is TGTGCCAGCAGCCCATTCAGGAACACTGAAGCTTTCTTT. Its protein is CASSPFRNTEAFF. The whole variable domain, filled in from reference TRBV14 and TRBJ1-1, reads EAGVTQFPSHSVIEKGQTVTLRCDPISGHDNLYWYRRVMGKEIKFLLHFVKESKQDESGMPNNRFLAERTGGTYSTLKVQPAELEDSGVYFCASSPFRNTEAFFGQGTRLTVV.

V usage is TRBV12-5 and J usage is TRBJ2-7; 9 nucleotides match TRBD1. V trimming: 2 bases; J trimming: 2 bases; junction bases outside the gene matches: 7. The germline V gene encodes CDR1 LGHNT and CDR2 FRNRAP. This CDR3 contains 16 residues. DNA for the CDR3: TGTGCTAGTGGTTTGCACCGAGGGGACAGGGCCTACGAGCAGTACGTC. Translating gives CASGLHRGDRAYEQYV.

This clone appeared once. This chain uses TRBV4-1 with TRBJ2-1; 11 positions agree with TRBD2. The V gene's germline CDR1 is MGHRA and CDR2 YSYEKL. This CDR3 comprises 17 residues. Losses at the gene ends were 1 base for V and 2 bases for J; bases not matched to a gene: 4. CDR3 bases: TGCGCCAGCAGCCAAGGTACTAGCGGGAGAGCCTACAATGAGCAGTTCTTC. Translated, it gives CASSQGTSGRAYNEQFF.

The rearrangement links TRBV9 to TRBJ2-7; 8 bases are a match to TRBD2. The CDR3 spans 15 residues. The germline gives CDR1 SGDLS, CDR2 YYNGEE. J was trimmed by 0 bases and V by 3 bases; bases with no gene match: 5. The CDR3 sequence: CASSDGLADSYEQYF. CDR3 sequence (DNA): TGTGCCAGCAGCGACGGACTAGCTGACTCCTACGAGCAGTACTTC.

The chain is built from TRBV18 and TRBJ2-1; possible D gene TRBD2, 6 bases. Trimming cost V 6 bases and J 0 bases, with 12 bases left between them. There are 15 residues in the CDR3. CDR1 and CDR2 (germline): KGHSH, LQKENI. As DNA, the CDR3 is TGTGCCAGCTCGAGCGGGTGGAGCTCCTACAATGAGCAGTTCTTC. The encoded protein is CASSSGWSSYNEQFF.

This chain connects TRBV11-2 to TRBJ2-7; 7 nucleotides line up with TRBD2. The germline CDR1 and CDR2 sequences are SGHAT and FQNNGV. Unmatched junction bases numbered 7, after V lost 5 bases and J lost 3 bases. The CDR3 sequence is 14 residues long. The CDR3, as DNA: TGTGCCAGCAGCCGCCTCGCGGGGGACTACGAGCAGTACGTC. The encoded protein is CASSRLAGDYEQYV.

CDR3 coding DNA: TGTGCCACCAGTGATGAAAAAGGGGGCACAGATACGCAGTATTTT. It encodes CATSDEKGGTDTQYF. This chain connects TRBV24-1 to TRBJ2-3, with a weak D call TRBD1 (5 bases). With 3 bases removed from V and 1 base from J, the gap between germline ends came to 10 bases. CDR3 length: 15 residues. Germline V gives CDR1 KGHDR, CDR2 SFDVKD.